This T cell receptor beta chain emerged from a study of cytomegalovirus exposure and HLA in healthy donors. Germline V CDR1 and CDR2: LNHDA, SQIVND (reference sequence). Trimming at V came to 7 bases and at J to 6 bases, leaving 10 bases not matched to a gene. This CDR3 region has 14 residues. This clone showed up just once. This cohort consisted of healthy bone marrow donors. Use of 60 Vbeta and 13 Jbeta primers characterized the PCR. Sequencing used immunoSEQ multiplex PCR; TCRdb keeps in-frame clones, though not all of them. The data hold 160,000 or so clones, with 81% observed a single time. Sequencing was performed on PBMCs. This chain connects TRBV19 to TRBJ1-2; 8 bases agree with TRBD1. The TCR was taken from a young woman in good health and CMV-seropositive. CDR3 in amino acids: CASKPQDREHGYTF. DNA for the CDR3: TGTGCCAGTAAGCCCCAGGACAGGGAGCATGGCTACACCTTC.